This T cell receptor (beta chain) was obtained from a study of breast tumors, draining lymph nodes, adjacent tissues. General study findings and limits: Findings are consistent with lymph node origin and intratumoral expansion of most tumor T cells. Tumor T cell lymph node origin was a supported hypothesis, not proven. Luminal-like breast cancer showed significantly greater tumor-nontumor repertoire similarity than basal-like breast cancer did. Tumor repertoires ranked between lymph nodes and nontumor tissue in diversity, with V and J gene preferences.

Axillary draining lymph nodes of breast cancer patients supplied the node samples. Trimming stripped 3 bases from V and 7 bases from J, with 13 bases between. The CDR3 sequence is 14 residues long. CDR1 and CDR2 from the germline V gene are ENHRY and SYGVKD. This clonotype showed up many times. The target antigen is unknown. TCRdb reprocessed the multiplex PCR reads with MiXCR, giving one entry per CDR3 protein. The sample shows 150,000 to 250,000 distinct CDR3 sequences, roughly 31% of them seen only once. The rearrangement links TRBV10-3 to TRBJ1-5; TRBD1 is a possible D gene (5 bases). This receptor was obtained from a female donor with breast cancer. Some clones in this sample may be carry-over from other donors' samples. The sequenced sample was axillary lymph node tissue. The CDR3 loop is CAISDGGLRQPQHF. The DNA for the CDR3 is TGTGCCATCAGTGATGGGGGGTTGAGGCAGCCCCAGCATTTT.